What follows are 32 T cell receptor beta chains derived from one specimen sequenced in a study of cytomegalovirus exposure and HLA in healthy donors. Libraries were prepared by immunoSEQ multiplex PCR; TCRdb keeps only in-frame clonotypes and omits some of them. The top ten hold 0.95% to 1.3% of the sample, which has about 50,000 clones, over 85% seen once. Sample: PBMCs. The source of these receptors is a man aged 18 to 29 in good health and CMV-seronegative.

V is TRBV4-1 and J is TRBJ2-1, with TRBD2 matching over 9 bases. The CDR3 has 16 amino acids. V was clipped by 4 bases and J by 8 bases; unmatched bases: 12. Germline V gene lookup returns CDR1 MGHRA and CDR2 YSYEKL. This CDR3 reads CASSRRGSGSGYEQFF. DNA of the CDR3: TGCGCCAGCAGCCGACGCGGTAGCGGGAGTGGATATGAGCAGTTCTTC.

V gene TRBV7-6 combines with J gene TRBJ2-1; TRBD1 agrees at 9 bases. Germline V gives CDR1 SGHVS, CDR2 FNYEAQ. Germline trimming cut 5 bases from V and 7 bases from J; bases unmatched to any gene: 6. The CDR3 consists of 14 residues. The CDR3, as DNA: TGTGCCAGCAGCAAGGGACAGGGATGGAATGAGCAGTTCTTC. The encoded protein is CASSKGQGWNEQFF. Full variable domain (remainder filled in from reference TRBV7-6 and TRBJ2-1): GAGVSQSPRYKVTKRGQDVALRCDPISGHVSLYWYRQALGQGPEFLTYFNYEAQQDKSGLPNDRFSAERPEGSISTLTIQRTEQRDSAMYRCASSKGQGWNEQFFGPGTRLTVL.

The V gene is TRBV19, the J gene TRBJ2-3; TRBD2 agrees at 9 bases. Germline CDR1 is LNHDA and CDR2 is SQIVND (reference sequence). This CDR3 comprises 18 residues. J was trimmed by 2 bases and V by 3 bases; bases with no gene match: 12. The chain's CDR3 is CASSIRASGTRNTDTQYF. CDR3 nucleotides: TGTGCCAGTAGTATTCGAGCTAGCGGGACTAGAAACACAGATACGCAGTATTTT.

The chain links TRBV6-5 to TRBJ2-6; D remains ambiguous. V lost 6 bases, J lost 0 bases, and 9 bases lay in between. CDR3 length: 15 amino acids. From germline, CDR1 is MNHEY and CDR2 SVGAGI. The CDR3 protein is CASRPPVSGANVLTF. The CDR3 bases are TGTGCCAGCAGACCCCCGGTCTCTGGGGCCAACGTCCTGACTTTC.

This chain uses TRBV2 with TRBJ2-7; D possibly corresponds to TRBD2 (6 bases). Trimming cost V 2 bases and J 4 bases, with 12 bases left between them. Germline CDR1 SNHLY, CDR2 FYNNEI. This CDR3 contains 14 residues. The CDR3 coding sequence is TGTGCCAGCAGTGAACTCGGGGGATTGTACGAGCAGTACTTC. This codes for CASSELGGLYEQYF.

The CDR3 protein is CASRVKGASNEQYF. The CDR3, as DNA: TGCGCCAGCCGCGTCAAAGGGGCGTCTAACGAGCAGTACTTC. The chain combines TRBV23-1 with TRBJ2-7; tentative D call: TRBD1 (5 bases). TRBV23-1 is known as an ORF, though its function is uncertain. The CDR3 length is 14 residues. V dropped 8 bases and J dropped 5 bases, with 19 bases sitting between them.

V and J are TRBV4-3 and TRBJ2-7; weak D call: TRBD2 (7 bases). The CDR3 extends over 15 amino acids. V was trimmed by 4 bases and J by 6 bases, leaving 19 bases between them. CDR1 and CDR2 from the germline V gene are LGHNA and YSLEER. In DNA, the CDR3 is TGCGCCAGCAGCCCCAGGAGGGAGGGGGAAGGCGAGCAGTACTTC. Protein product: CASSPRREGEGEQYF.

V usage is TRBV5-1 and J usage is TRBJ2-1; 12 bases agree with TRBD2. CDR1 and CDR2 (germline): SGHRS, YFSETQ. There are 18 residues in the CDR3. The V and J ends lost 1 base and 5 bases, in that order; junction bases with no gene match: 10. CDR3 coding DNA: TGCGCCAGCAGCTTGTCTAGCGGGAGGGCTCGGCTAAACAATGAGCAGTTCTTC. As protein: CASSLSSGRARLNNEQFF.

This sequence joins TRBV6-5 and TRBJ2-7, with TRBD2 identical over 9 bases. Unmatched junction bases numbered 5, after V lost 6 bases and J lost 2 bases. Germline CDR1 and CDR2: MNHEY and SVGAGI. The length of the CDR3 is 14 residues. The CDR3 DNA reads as TGTGCCAGCAGAGGACTAGCGTCCACCTACGAGCAGTACTTC. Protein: CASRGLASTYEQYF.

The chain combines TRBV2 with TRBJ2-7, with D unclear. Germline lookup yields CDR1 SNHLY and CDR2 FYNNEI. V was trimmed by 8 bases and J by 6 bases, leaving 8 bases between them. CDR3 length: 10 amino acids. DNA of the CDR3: TGTGCCAGCCGAACGGGCGAGCAGTACTTC. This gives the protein CASRTGEQYF. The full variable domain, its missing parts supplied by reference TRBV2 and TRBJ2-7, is EPEVTQTPSHQVTQMGQEVILRCVPISNHLYFYWYRQILGQKVEFLVSFYNNEISEKSEIFDDQFSVERPDGSNFTLKIRSTKLEDSAMYFCASRTGEQYFGPGTRLTVT.

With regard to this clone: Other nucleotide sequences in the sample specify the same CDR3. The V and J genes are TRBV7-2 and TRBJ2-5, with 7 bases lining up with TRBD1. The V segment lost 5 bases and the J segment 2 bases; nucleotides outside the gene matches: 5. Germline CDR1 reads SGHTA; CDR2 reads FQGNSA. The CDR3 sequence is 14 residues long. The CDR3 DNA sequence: TGTGCCAGCAGCCCACGGACAGGACAAGAGACCCAGTACTTC. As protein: CASSPRTGQETQYF. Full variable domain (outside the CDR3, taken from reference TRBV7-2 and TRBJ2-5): GAGVSQSPSNKVTEKGKDVELRCDPISGHTALYWYRQSLGQGLEFLIYFQGNSAPDKSGLPSDRFSAERTGGSVSTLTIQRTQQEDSAVYLCASSPRTGQETQYFGPGTRLLVL.

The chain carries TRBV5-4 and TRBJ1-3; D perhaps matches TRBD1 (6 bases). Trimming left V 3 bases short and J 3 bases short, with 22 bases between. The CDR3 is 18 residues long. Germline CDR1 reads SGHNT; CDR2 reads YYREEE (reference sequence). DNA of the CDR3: TGTGCCAGCAGCTCCTCACCTGCTCAGGGGCTAGTTGGAAACACCATATATTTT. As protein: CASSSSPAQGLVGNTIYF.

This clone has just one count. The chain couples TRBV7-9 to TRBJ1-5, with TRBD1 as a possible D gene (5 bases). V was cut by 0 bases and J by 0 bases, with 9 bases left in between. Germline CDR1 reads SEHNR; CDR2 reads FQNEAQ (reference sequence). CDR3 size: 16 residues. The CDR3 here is CASSLAGAHSNQPQHF. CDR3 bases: TGTGCCAGCAGCTTAGCAGGGGCTCATAGCAATCAGCCCCAGCATTTT. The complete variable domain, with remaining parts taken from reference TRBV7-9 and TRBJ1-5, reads DTGVSQNPRHKITKRGQNVTFRCDPISEHNRLYWYRQTLGQGPEFLTYFQNEAQLEKSRLLSDRFSAERPKGSFSTLEIQRTEQGDSAMYLCASSLAGAHSNQPQHFGDGTRLSIL.

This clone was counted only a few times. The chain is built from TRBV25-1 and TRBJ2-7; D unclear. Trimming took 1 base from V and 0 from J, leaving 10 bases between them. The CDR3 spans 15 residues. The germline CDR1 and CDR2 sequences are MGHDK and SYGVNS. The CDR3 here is CASSESLQSSYEQYF. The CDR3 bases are TGTGCCAGCAGTGAATCTTTACAAAGCTCCTACGAGCAGTACTTC.

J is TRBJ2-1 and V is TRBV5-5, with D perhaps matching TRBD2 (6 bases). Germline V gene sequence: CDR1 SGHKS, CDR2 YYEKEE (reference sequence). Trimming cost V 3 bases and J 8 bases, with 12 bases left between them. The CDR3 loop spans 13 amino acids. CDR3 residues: CASSYSSGDEQFF. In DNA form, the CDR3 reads TGTGCCAGCAGCTACTCGTCGGGGGATGAGCAGTTCTTC.

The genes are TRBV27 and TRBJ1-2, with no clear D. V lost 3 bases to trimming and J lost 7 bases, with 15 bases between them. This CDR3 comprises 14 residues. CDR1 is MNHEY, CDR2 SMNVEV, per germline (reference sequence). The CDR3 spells CASSLNLPGSGYTF. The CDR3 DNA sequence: TGTGCCAGCAGTTTGAACCTCCCCGGGTCTGGCTACACCTTC.

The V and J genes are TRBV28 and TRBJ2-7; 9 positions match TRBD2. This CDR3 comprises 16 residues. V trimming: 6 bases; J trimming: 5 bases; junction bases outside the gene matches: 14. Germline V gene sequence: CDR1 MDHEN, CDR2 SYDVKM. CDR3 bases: TGTGCCAGCAGGGTCCGTAGGGGTAGCGGGAGCAACGAGCAGTACTTC. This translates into CASRVRRGSGSNEQYF.

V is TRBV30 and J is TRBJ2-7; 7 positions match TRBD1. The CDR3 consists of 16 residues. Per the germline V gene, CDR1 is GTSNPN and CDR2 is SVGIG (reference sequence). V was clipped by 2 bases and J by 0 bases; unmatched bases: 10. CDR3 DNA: TGTGCCTGGAGTTCCCCACCGGACAGGAGCTCCTACGAGCAGTACTTC. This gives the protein CAWSSPPDRSSYEQYF.

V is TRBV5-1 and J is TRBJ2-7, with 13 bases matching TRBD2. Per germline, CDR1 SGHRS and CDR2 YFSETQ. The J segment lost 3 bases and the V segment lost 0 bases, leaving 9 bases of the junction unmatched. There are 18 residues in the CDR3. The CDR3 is CASSLGLTGLAGNYEQYF. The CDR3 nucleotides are TGCGCCAGCAGCTTGGGACTGACGGGACTAGCGGGAAACTACGAGCAGTACTTC.

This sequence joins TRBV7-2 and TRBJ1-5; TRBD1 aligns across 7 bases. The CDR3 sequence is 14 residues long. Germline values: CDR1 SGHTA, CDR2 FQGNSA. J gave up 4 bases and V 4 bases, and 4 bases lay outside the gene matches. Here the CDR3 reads CASSSKQGNQPQHF. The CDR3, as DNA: TGTGCCAGCAGCTCGAAACAGGGGAATCAGCCCCAGCATTTT.

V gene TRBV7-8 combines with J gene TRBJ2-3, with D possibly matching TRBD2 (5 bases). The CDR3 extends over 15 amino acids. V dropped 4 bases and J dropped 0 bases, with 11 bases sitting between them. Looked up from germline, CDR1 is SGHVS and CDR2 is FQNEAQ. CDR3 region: CASSSPRGSTDTQYF. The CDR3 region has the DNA TGTGCCAGCAGCTCCCCCCGGGGAAGCACAGATACGCAGTATTTT.

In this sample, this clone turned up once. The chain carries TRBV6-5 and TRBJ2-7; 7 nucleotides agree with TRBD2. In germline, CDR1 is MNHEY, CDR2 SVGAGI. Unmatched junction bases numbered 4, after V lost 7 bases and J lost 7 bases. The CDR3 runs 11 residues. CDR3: CASTNGGEQYF. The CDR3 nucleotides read TGTGCCAGCACCAACGGGGGGGAGCAGTACTTC.

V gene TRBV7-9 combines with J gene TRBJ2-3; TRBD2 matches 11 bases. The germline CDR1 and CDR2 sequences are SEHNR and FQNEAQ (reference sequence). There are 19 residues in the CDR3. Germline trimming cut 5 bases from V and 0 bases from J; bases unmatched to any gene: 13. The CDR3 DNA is TGTGCCAGCAGCACGTGGGCGACTAGCGGGATCCCGAGCACAGATACGCAGTATTTT. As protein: CASSTWATSGIPSTDTQYF.

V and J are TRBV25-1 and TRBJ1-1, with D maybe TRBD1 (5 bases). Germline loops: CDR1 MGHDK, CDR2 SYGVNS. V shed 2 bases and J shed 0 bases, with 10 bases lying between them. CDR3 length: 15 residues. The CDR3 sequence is CASSEVGVMNTEAFF. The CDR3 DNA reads TGTGCCAGCAGTGAAGTAGGGGTAATGAACACTGAAGCTTTCTTT.

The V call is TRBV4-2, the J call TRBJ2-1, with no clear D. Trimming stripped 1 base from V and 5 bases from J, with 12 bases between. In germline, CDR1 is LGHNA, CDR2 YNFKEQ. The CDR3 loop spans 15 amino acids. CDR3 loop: CASSQVWPPDNEQFF. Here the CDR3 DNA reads TGTGCCAGCAGCCAAGTGTGGCCTCCCGACAATGAGCAGTTCTTC.

CDR3 residues: CASSQDLGQSQLGYEQYF. The CDR3 nucleotides read TGCGCCAGCAGCCAAGATCTAGGGCAGAGCCAACTAGGCTACGAGCAGTACTTC. V usage is TRBV4-1 and J usage is TRBJ2-7; D is possibly TRBD2 (5 bases). From germline, CDR1 is MGHRA and CDR2 YSYEKL. Trimming pared 0 bases from V and 3 bases from J, leaving 21 bases between. This CDR3 spans 18 amino acids.

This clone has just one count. CDR3 protein: CASSPGQPQETQYF. Written as DNA, the CDR3 is TGTGCCAGCAGCCCCGGACAGCCCCAAGAGACCCAGTACTTC. This chain connects TRBV5-4 to TRBJ2-5, with D tentatively TRBD1 (6 bases). Looked up from germline, CDR1 is SGHNT and CDR2 is YYREEE (reference sequence). This CDR3 region has 14 residues. Trimming stripped 4 bases from V and 1 base from J, with 11 bases between. The full variable domain, with the rest looked up from reference TRBV5-4 and TRBJ2-5, is ETGVTQSPTHLIKTRGQQVTLRCSSQSGHNTVSWYQQALGQGPQFIFQYYREEENGRGNFPPRFSGLQFPNYSSELNVNALELDDSALYLCASSPGQPQETQYFGPGTRLLVL.

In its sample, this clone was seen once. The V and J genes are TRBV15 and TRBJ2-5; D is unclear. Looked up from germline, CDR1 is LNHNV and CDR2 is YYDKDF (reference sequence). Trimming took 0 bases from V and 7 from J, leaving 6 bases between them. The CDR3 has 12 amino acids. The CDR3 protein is CATSRDVGTQYF. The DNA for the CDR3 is TGTGCCACCAGCAGAGATGTCGGGACCCAGTACTTC.

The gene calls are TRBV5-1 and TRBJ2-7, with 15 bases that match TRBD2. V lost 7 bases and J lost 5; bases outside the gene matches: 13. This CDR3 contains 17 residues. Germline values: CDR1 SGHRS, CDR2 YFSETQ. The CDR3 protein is CASQTTGTSGRSNEQYF. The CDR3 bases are TGCGCCAGCCAGACTACCGGGACTAGCGGGAGGTCCAACGAGCAGTACTTC.

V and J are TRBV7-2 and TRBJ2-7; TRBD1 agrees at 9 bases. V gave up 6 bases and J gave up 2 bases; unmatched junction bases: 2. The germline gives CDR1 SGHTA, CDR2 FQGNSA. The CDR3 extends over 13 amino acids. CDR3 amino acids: CASRRTGAYEQYF. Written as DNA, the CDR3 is TGTGCCAGCAGGAGGACAGGGGCCTACGAGCAGTACTTC.

The CDR3 DNA is TGTGCCAGCTCAGCCAGAATCGACGAGCAGTACTTC. It specifies CASSARIDEQYF. The chain combines TRBV18 with TRBJ2-7; D remains ambiguous. Trimming pared 5 bases from V and 5 bases from J, leaving 10 bases between. The CDR3 runs 12 residues. In germline, CDR1 is KGHSH, CDR2 LQKENI.

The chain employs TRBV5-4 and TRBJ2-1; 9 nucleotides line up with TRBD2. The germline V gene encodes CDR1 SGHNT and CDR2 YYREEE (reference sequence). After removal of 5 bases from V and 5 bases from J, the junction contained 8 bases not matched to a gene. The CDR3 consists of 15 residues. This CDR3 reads CASRLSGSFHNEQFF. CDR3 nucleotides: TGTGCCAGCAGACTTAGCGGGAGCTTCCACAATGAGCAGTTCTTC.